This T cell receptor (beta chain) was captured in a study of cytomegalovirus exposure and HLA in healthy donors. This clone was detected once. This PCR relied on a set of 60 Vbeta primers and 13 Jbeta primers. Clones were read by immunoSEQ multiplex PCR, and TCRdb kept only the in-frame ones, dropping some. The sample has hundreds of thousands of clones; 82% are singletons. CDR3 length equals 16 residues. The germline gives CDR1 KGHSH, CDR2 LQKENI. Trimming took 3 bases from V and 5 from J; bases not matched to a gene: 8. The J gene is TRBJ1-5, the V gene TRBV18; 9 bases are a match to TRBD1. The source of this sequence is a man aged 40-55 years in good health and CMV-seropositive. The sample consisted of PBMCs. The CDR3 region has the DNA TGTGCCAGCTCACCCCTGGACAGGGGTTCAGATCAGCCCCAGCATTTT. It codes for CASSPLDRGSDQPQHF.